This TCR beta chain emerged from a study of OX40 agonist ivuxolimab in advanced cancers. At the level of the study: Around 40% of patients had received prior checkpoint inhibitor therapy. Among those treated, three patients had partial responses, one with hepatocellular carcinoma and two with cutaneous melanoma. Study-wide findings and caveats: Near-lowest levels of clonal expansion characterized partial responders at 0.1-3.0 mg/kg.

To note about this clone: The antigen is unknown.

The CDR3 contains 15 residues. V lost 4 bases, J lost 5 bases, and 10 bases stayed unmatched. Germline CDR1 reads SQVTM; CDR2 reads ANQGSEA. Clones were sequenced by immunoSEQ multiplex PCR, and TCRdb holds only the in-frame ones, with some missing. The sample consists of about 65,000 clones, about nine tenths of them appearing once. Sequenced here: CD4+ or CD8+ T cells sorted from blood, sampled in a trial of the OX40 agonist ivuxolimab. The receptor was derived from an adult with an advanced solid tumor such as melanoma, head and neck, liver or kidney cancer. The chain recombines TRBV29-1 with TRBJ2-5, with 10 positions matching TRBD1. For the CDR3, the DNA is TGCAGCGTTGTAACGACAGGGGGCGCGAGGGAGACCCAGTACTTC. Its translation is CSVVTTGGARETQYF.